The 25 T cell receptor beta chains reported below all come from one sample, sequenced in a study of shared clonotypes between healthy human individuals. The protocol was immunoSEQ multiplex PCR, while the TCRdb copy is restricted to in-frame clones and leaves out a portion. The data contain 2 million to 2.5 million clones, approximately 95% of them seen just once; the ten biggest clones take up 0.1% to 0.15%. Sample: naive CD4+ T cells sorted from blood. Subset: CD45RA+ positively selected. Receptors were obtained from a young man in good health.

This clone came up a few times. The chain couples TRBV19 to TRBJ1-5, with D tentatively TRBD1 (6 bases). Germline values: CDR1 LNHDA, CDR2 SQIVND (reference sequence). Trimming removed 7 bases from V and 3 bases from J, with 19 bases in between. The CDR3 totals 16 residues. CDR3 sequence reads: CASIQGGRISNQPQHF. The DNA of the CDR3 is TGTGCCAGTATACAGGGCGGGCGAATATCCAATCAGCCCCAGCATTTT.

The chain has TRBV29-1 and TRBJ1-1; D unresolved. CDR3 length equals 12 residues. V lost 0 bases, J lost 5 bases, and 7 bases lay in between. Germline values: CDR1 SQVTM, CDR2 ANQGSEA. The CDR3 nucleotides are TGCAGCGTTGAAGATGCGGGTACTGAAGCTTTCTTT. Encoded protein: CSVEDAGTEAFF. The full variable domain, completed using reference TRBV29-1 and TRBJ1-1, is SAVISQKPSRDICQRGTSLTIQCQVDSQVTMMFWYRQQPGQSLTLIATANQGSEATYESGFVIDKFPISRPNLTFSTLTVSNMSPEDSSIYLCSVEDAGTEAFFGQGTRLTVV.

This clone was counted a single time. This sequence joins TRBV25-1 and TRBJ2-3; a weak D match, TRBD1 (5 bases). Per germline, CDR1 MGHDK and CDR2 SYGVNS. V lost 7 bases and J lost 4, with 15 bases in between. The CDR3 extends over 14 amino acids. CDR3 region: CASIDSHKSDTQYF. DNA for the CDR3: TGTGCCAGCATTGACAGTCACAAATCAGATACGCAGTATTTT.

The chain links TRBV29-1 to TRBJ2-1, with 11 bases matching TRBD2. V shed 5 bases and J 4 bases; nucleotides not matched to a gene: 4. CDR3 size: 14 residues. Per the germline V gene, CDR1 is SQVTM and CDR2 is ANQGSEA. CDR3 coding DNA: TGCAGCGTTCCGGGACTAGCGGTTTACAATGAGCAGTTCTTC. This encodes CSVPGLAVYNEQFF.

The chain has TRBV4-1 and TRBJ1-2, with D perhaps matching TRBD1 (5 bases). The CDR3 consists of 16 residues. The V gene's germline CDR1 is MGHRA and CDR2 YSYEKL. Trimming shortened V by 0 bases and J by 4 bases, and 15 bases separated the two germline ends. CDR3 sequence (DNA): TGCGCCAGCAGCCAAGATGTTGGGGCCGCGGGCTATGGCTACACCTTC. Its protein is CASSQDVGAAGYGYTF.

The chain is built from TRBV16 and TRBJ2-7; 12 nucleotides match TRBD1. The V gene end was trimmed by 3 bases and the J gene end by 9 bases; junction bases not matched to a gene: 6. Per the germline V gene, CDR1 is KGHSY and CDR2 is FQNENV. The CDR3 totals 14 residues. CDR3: CASSHRDRGRAQYF. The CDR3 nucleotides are TGTGCCAGCAGCCATCGGGACAGGGGGCGCGCGCAGTACTTC.

This chain's CDR3 is CASSPPEAGTGEKLFF. The CDR3 DNA is TGTGCCAGCTCACCCCCGGAGGCGGGGACGGGTGAAAAACTGTTTTTT. This sequence joins TRBV18 and TRBJ1-4; maybe TRBD1 (5 bases). Germline values: CDR1 KGHSH, CDR2 LQKENI. With 3 bases removed from V and 7 bases from J, the gap between germline ends came to 18 bases. CDR3 size: 16 residues.

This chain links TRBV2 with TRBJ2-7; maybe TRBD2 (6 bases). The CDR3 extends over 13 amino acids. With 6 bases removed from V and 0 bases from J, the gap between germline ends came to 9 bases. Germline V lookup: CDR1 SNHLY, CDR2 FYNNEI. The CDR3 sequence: CASRDGSSYEQYF. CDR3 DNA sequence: TGTGCCAGCAGGGACGGGAGCTCCTACGAGCAGTACTTC.

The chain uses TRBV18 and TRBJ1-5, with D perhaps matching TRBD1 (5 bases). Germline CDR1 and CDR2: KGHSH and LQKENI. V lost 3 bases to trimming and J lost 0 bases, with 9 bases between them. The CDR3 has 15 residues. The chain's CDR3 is CASSPDSSSNQPQHF. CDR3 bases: TGTGCCAGCTCACCCGACAGTTCTAGCAATCAGCCCCAGCATTTT.

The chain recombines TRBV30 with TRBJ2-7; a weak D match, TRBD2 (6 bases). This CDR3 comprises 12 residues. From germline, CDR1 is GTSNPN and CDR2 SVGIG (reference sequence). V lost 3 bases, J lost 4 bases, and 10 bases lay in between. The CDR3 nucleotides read TGTGCCTGGAGATCAGGGAGGTACGAGCAGTACTTC. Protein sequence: CAWRSGRYEQYF.

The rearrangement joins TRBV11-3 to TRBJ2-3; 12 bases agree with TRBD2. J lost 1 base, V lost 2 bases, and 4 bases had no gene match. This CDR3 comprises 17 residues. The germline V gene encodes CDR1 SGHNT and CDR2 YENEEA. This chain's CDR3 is CASSLLGTSGCTDTQYF. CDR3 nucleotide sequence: TGTGCCAGCAGCTTATTGGGGACTAGCGGGTGCACAGATACGCAGTATTTT.

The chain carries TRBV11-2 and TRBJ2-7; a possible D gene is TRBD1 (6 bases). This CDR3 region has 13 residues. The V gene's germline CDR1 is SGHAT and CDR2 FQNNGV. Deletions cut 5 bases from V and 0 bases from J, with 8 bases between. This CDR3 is CASSRDNSYEQYF. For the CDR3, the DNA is TGTGCCAGCAGCCGGGACAACTCCTACGAGCAGTACTTC.

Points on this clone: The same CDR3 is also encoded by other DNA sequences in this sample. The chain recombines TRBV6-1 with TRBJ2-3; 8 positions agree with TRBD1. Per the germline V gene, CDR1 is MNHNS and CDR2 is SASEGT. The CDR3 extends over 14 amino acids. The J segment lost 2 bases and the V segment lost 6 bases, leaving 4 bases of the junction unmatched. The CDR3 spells CASRTGGSTDTQYF. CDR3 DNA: TGTGCCAGCAGAACAGGGGGTTCCACAGATACGCAGTATTTT.

CDR3 nucleotides: TGTGCCAGCAGCCCCAGGTGGTCTCAGCCCCAGCATTTT. Protein product: CASSPRWSQPQHF. The V call is TRBV7-9, the J call TRBJ1-5, with no clear D. V was clipped by 5 bases and J by 6 bases, with 11 bases between them. Germline assignment: CDR1 SEHNR and CDR2 FQNEAQ (reference sequence). This CDR3 spans 13 amino acids.

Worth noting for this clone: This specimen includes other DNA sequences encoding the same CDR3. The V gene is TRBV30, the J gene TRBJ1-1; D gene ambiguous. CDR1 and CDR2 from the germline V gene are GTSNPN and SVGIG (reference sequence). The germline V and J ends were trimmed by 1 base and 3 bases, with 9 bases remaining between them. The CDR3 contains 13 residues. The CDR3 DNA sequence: TGTGCCTGGAGTGGGGATCGCGACACTGAAGCTTTCTTT. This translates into CAWSGDRDTEAFF.

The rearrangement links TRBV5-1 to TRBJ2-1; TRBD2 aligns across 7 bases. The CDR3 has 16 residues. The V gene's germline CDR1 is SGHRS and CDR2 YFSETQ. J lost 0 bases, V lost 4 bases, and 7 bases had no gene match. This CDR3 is CASSPPSGSSYNEQFF. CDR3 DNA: TGCGCCAGCAGCCCTCCTAGCGGTAGCTCCTACAATGAGCAGTTCTTC.

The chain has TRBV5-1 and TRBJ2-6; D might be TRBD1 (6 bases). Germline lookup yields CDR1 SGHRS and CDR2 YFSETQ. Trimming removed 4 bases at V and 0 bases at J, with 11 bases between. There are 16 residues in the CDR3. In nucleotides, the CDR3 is TGCGCCAGCAGCGTGACAGGTCTCTCTGGGGCCAACGTCCTGACTTTC. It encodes CASSVTGLSGANVLTF.

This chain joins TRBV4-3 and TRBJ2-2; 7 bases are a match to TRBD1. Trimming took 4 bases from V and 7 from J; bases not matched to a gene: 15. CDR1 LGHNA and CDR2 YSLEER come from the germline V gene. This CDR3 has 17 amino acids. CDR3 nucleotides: TGCGCCAGCAGCCTTAGACAGGGATCCATCCCTCACGGGGAGCTGTTTTTT. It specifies CASSLRQGSIPHGELFF.

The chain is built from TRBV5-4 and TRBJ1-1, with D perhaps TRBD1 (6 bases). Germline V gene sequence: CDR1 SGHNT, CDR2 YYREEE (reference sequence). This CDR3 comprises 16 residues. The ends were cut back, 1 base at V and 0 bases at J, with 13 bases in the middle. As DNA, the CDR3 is TGTGCCAGCAGCTTGTTCGACAGGATTATGAACACTGAAGCTTTCTTT. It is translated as CASSLFDRIMNTEAFF. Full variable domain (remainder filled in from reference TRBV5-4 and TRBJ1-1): ETGVTQSPTHLIKTRGQQVTLRCSSQSGHNTVSWYQQALGQGPQFIFQYYREEENGRGNFPPRFSGLQFPNYSSELNVNALELDDSALYLCASSLFDRIMNTEAFFGQGTRLTVV.

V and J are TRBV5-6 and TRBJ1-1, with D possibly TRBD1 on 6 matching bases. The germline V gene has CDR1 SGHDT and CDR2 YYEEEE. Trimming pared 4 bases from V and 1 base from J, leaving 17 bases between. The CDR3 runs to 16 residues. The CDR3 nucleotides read TGTGCCAGCAGCCCACTCAGGGGTCTCGCGAACACTGAAGCTTTCTTT. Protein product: CASSPLRGLANTEAFF.

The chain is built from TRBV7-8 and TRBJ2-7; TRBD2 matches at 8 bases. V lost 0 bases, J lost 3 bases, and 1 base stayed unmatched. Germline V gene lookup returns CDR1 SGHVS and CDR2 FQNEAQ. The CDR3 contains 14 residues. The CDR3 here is CASSLASGVYEQYF. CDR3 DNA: TGTGCCAGCAGCTTAGCTAGCGGGGTCTACGAGCAGTACTTC.

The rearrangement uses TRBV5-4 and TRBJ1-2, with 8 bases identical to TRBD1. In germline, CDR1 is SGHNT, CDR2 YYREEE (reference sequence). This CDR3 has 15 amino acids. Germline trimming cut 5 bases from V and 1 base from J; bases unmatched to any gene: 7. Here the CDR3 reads CASRPGTGFNYGYTF. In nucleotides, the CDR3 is TGTGCCAGCAGGCCCGGGACAGGCTTTAACTATGGCTACACCTTC. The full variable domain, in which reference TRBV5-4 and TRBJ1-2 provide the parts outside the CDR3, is ETGVTQSPTHLIKTRGQQVTLRCSSQSGHNTVSWYQQALGQGPQFIFQYYREEENGRGNFPPRFSGLQFPNYSSELNVNALELDDSALYLCASRPGTGFNYGYTFGSGTRLTVV.

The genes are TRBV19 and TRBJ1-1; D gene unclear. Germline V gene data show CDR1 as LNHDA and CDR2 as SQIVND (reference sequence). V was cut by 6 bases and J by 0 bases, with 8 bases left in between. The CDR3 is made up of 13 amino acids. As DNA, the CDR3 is TGTGCCAGTAGCACGACCTTGAACACTGAAGCTTTCTTT. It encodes CASSTTLNTEAFF.

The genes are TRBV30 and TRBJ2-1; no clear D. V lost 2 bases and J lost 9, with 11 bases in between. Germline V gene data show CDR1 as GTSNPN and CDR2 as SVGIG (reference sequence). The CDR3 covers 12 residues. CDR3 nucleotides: TGTGCCTGGAGTCTCACGTTGGGTGAGCAGTTCTTC. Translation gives CAWSLTLGEQFF.

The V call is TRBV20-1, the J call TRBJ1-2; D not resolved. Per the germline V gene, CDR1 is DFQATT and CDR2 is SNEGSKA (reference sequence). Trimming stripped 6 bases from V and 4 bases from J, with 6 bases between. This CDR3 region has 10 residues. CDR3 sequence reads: CSANFYGYTF. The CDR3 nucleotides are TGCAGTGCGAACTTCTATGGCTACACCTTC.